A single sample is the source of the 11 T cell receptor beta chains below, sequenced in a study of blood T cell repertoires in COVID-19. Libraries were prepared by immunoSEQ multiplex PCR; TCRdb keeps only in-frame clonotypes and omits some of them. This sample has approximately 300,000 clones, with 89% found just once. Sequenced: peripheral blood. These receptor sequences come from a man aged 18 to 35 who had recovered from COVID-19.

The CDR3 here is CASSYSALTDTQYF. As DNA, the CDR3 is TGTGCCAGCAGTTACTCTGCACTGACAGATACGCAGTATTTT. The chain couples TRBV6-5 to TRBJ2-3; D gene uncertain. The V gene's germline CDR1 is MNHEY and CDR2 SVGAGI. The V and J ends lost 0 bases and 3 bases respectively, with 7 bases between them. The CDR3 consists of 14 residues.

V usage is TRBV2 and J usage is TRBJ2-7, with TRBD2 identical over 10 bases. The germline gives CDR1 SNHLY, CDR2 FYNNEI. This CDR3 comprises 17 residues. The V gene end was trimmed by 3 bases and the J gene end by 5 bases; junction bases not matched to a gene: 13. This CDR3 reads CASSDNPASGSRNEQYF. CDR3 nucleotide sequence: TGTGCCAGCAGTGATAACCCGGCTAGCGGGAGTAGGAACGAGCAGTACTTC.

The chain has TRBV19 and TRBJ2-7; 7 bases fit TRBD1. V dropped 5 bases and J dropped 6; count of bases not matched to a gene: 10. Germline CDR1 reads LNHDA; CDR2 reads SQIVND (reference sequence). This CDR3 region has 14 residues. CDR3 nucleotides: TGTGCCAGTAGTGCCCCCGACAGGGAAGGCGAGCAGTACTTC. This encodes CASSAPDREGEQYF.

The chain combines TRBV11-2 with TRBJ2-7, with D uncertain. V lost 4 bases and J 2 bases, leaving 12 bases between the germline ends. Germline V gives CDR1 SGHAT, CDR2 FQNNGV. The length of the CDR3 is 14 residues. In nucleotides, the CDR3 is TGTGCCAGCAGCTCAGGTGATGATCCCTACGAGCAGTACTTC. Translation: CASSSGDDPYEQYF.

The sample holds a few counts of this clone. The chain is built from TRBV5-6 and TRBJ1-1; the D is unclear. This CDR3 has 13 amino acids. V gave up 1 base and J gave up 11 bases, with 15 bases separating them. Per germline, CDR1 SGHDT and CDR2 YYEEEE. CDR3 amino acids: CASSLNEGLGAFF. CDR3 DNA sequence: TGTGCCAGCAGCTTGAATGAAGGCCTCGGGGCTTTCTTT.

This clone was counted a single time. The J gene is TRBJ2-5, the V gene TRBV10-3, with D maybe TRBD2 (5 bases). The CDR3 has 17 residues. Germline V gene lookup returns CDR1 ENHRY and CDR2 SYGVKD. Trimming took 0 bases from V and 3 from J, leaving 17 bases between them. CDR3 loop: CAISESTLSSGKETQYF. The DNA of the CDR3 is TGTGCCATCAGTGAGTCGACTCTTTCGAGCGGAAAAGAGACCCAGTACTTC.

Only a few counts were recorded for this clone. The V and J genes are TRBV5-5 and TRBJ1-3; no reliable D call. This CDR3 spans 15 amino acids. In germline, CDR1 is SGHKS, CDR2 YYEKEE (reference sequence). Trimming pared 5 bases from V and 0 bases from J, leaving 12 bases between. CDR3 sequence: CASSSIQYSGNTIYF. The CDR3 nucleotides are TGTGCCAGCAGTTCCATACAATACTCTGGAAACACCATATATTTT.

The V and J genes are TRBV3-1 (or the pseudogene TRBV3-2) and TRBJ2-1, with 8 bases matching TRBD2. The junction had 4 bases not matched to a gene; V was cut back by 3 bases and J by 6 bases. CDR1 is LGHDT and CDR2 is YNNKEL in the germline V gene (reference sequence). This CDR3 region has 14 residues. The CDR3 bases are TGTGCCAGCAGCCACCAGCGGGAGATCAATGAGCAGTTCTTC. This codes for CASSHQREINEQFF.

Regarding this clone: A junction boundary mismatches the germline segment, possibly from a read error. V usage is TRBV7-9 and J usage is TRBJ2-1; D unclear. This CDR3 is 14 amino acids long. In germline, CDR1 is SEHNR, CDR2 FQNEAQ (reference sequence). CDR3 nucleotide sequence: TGTGCCACCCCGGGTATAAAGGCCTATAATGAGCAGTTCTTC. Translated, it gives CATPGIKAYNEQFF.

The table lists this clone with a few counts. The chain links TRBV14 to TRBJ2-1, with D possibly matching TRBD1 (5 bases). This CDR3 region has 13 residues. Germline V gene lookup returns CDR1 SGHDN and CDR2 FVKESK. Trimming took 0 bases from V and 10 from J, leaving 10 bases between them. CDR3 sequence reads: CASSQERQLEQFF. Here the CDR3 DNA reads TGTGCCAGCAGCCAAGAGCGACAGCTAGAGCAGTTCTTC.

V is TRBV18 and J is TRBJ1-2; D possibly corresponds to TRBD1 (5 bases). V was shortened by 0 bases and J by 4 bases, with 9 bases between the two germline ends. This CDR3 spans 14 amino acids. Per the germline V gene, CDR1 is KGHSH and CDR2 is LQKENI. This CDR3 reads CASSPPGHRYGYTF. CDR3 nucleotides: TGTGCCAGCTCACCACCCGGACACCGCTATGGCTACACCTTC.